This T cell receptor beta chain came from a study of memory CD4+ T cells and cytomegalovirus serostatus. On the study more broadly: Healthy Belgian adult donors included roughly nine CMV-positive and 24 CMV-negative people.

As for this clone: Its antigen remains unidentified.

Study conclusions and caveats: Each of some 67 CMV-associated TCRbeta sequences occurred in one to five individuals.

The assay was immunoSEQ multiplex PCR, and TCRdb's table has in-frame clones only and misses some. The sample comprises 48,000 or so clones, around 80% of which are singletons, and about 0.8% rests with the top ten. This CDR3 contains 15 residues. Trimming took 4 bases from V and 5 from J, leaving 16 bases between them. Germline V gives CDR1 SGHDT, CDR2 YYEEEE. The sort gate was single viable CD3+CD4+CD8-CD45RO+ cells for memory CD4+ T cells. After thawing, CD4+ T cells were positively selected. The gene calls are TRBV5-6 and TRBJ2-1; maybe TRBD2 (6 bases). This clonotype was obtained from an adult in good health and CMV-seronegative. The sample taken for sequencing was memory CD4+ T cells from blood. As DNA, the CDR3 is TGTGCCAGCAGCCCGACTAGAAGACCTCACAATGAGCAGTTCTTC. Translating it yields CASSPTRRPHNEQFF.